This T cell receptor (beta chain) came from a study of T cells in narcolepsy. Clones were sequenced by immunoSEQ multiplex PCR, and TCRdb holds only the in-frame ones, with some missing. The sample includes 25,000 to 35,000 clones, around 75% of them seen just once. Germline loops: CDR1 MNHNY, CDR2 SVGAGI (reference sequence). CDR3 length equals 11 residues. V was shortened by 8 bases and J by 4 bases, with 8 bases between the two germline ends. General study points: Autoreactive clonotypes reportedly recurred in blood of same and different patients, not controls. Autoreactive clone sequences were missing from some blood memory CD4+ repertoires.

Comment on this clone: Its specificity is not known.

The sequenced sample consisted of CD45RA- memory CD4+ T cells from PBMCs. The chain recombines TRBV6-6 with TRBJ1-1; D gene unclear. The clonotype was recovered from a human donor with narcolepsy. CDR3 protein: CASELGTEAFF. The CDR3, as DNA: TGTGCCAGCGAGTTGGGCACTGAAGCTTTCTTT.